A single sample gave rise to the 25 T cell receptor beta chains below, sequenced in a study of OX40 agonist ivuxolimab in advanced cancers. Using immunoSEQ multiplex PCR, the repertoire was profiled, and TCRdb retains in-frame clones only, with some absent. In the table there are tens of thousands of clones, approximately 86% of which are singletons. The sample here was CD4+ or CD8+ T cells sorted from blood, taken in a trial of the OX40 agonist ivuxolimab. The receptors shown here come from an adult with an advanced solid tumor such as melanoma, head and neck, liver or kidney cancer.

The chain employs TRBV30 and TRBJ1-6; 11 bases are shared with TRBD1. V lost 0 bases, J lost 9 bases, and 4 bases stayed unmatched. The length of the CDR3 is 15 residues. Germline V CDR1 and CDR2: GTSNPN, SVGIG (reference sequence). This CDR3 reads CAWSVGGTGGSPLHF. In nucleotides, the CDR3 is TGTGCCTGGAGTGTAGGCGGGACAGGGGGTTCACCCCTCCACTTT.

The rearrangement joins TRBV5-8 to TRBJ1-5; D not resolved. CDR3 length equals 13 residues. The V end lost 2 bases, the J end lost 3 bases, and 6 bases lay between the germline ends. Germline V gene sequence: CDR1 SGHTS, CDR2 YDEGEE. CDR3 region: CASSFGSNQPQHF. CDR3 in DNA: TGTGCCAGCAGCTTCGGGTCCAATCAGCCCCAGCATTTT.

The chain employs TRBV2 and TRBJ1-5, with D possibly TRBD1 on 5 matching bases. The V and J ends lost 3 bases and 0 bases respectively, with 15 bases between them. The CDR3 has 17 amino acids. CDR1 and CDR2 from the germline V gene are SNHLY and FYNNEI. CDR3 DNA: TGTGCCAGCAGTGAGGAACCGACAGAGAATAGCAATCAGCCCCAGCATTTT. It is translated as CASSEEPTENSNQPQHF.

This chain uses TRBV9 with TRBJ2-3, with 7 bases identical to TRBD1. The germline gives CDR1 SGDLS, CDR2 YYNGEE. V shed 4 bases and J 2 bases; nucleotides not matched to a gene: 4. The CDR3 is made up of 14 amino acids. CDR3 amino acids: CASSPGQITDTQYF. Written as DNA, the CDR3 is TGTGCCAGCAGCCCGGGACAGATCACAGATACGCAGTATTTT.

The rearrangement uses TRBV28 and TRBJ1-4; D might be TRBD1 (6 bases). Germline values: CDR1 MDHEN, CDR2 SYDVKM. This CDR3 spans 16 amino acids. The V end was cut by 6 bases, the J end by 8 bases, with 22 bases between. CDR3 sequence (DNA): TGTGCCAGCAGGATTTCGACAGGTCGGTCGAGGGAAAAACTGTTTTTT. It encodes CASRISTGRSREKLFF.

The chain has TRBV11-2 and TRBJ1-3; D gene uncertain. V lost 0 bases, J lost 2 bases, and 11 bases lay in between. CDR1 and CDR2 from the germline V gene are SGHAT and FQNNGV. The CDR3 loop spans 16 amino acids. The chain's CDR3 is CASSLEPLGTGNTIYF. The CDR3, as DNA: TGTGCCAGCAGCTTAGAGCCTCTAGGTACTGGAAACACCATATATTTT.

The rearrangement joins TRBV9 to TRBJ2-5; the D call may be TRBD1 or TRBD2 (5 bases each). V lost 0 bases, J lost 9 bases, and 15 bases lay in between. Germline assignment: CDR1 SGDLS and CDR2 YYNGEE. There are 14 residues in the CDR3. The CDR3 bases are TGTGCCAGCAGCGTAGACCAGGGACCCAGCGCCCAGTACTTC. This encodes CASSVDQGPSAQYF.

The rearrangement uses TRBV6-5 and TRBJ1-2; perhaps TRBD1 as D (5 bases). V was clipped by 6 bases and J by 7 bases, with 9 bases between them. CDR3 length: 11 amino acids. The germline CDR1 and CDR2 sequences are MNHEY and SVGAGI. The CDR3 loop is CASSPGAGYTF. Written as DNA, the CDR3 is TGTGCCAGCAGCCCCGGGGCTGGCTACACCTTC.

V is TRBV5-1 and J is TRBJ2-2; D remains unclear. Germline lookup yields CDR1 SGHRS and CDR2 YFSETQ. The CDR3 contains 13 residues. The ends were cut back, 0 bases at V and 4 bases at J, with 4 bases in the middle. The CDR3 reads CASSLDATGELFF. The CDR3, as DNA: TGCGCCAGCAGCTTGGATGCCACCGGGGAGCTGTTTTTT.

This chain uses TRBV7-2 with TRBJ2-3; D is ambiguous. V lost 1 base and J 4 bases, leaving 6 bases between the germline ends. CDR1 and CDR2 from the germline V gene are SGHTA and FQGNSA. The CDR3 covers 13 residues. The CDR3 DNA sequence: TGTGCCAGCAGCTTAGGTCGGGCAGATACGCAGTATTTT. The encoded protein is CASSLGRADTQYF.

DNA for the CDR3: TGTGCCATTACGCCGGGACTAGCTTCAGTCGAGCAGTACTTC. This translates into CAITPGLASVEQYF. The chain combines TRBV6-1 with TRBJ2-7, with 9 bases matching TRBD2. Germline CDR1 is MNHNS and CDR2 is SASEGT. The length of the CDR3 is 14 residues. V shed 10 bases, J shed 6 bases, and the junction held 13 bases outside the gene matches.

The V and J genes are TRBV6-6 and TRBJ2-3; 9 bases are a match to TRBD1. V dropped 5 bases and J dropped 3; count of bases not matched to a gene: 3. The CDR3 length is 14 residues. Per the germline V gene, CDR1 is MNHNY and CDR2 is SVGAGI (reference sequence). DNA for the CDR3: TGTGCCAGCAGTACAGGGACAGGGACAGATACGCAGTATTTT. This sequence encodes CASSTGTGTDTQYF.

CDR3 DNA sequence: TGTGCCAGCAGTGCTAGCGATCAGGGTTACGAGACCCAGTACTTC. It translates to CASSASDQGYETQYF. The chain employs TRBV6-1 and TRBJ2-5; TRBD2 is a possible D gene (6 bases). The V end lost 4 bases, the J end lost 5 bases, and 17 bases lay between the germline ends. The CDR3 has 15 amino acids. Germline V lookup: CDR1 MNHNS, CDR2 SASEGT.

The J gene is TRBJ1-2, the V gene TRBV19, with 8 bases aligning to TRBD1. The CDR3 loop spans 17 amino acids. Germline CDR1 LNHDA, CDR2 SQIVND (reference sequence). V gave up 5 bases and J gave up 0 bases; unmatched junction bases: 11. DNA for the CDR3: TGTGCCAGTAGTCCTCGGACAGGGCGGGCAGCTAACTATGGCTACACCTTC. It translates to CASSPRTGRAANYGYTF.

V gene TRBV7-9 combines with J gene TRBJ2-5; D gene ambiguous. V lost 5 bases and J 5 bases, leaving 9 bases between the germline ends. Germline V gene sequence: CDR1 SEHNR, CDR2 FQNEAQ (reference sequence). CDR3 length: 12 residues. The DNA of the CDR3 is TGTGCCAGCAGCCTCCGTATGGAGACCCAGTACTTC. As protein: CASSLRMETQYF.

The genes are TRBV4-3 and TRBJ2-3; 11 nucleotides match TRBD2. The germline V gene has CDR1 LGHNA and CDR2 YSLEER. The CDR3 has 16 residues. The V gene end was trimmed by 2 bases and the J gene end by 5 bases; junction bases not matched to a gene: 6. As DNA, the CDR3 is TGCGCCAGCAGCCAAAGAAGTAGCGGGGGGGTAGATACGCAGTATTTT. Translation gives CASSQRSSGGVDTQYF.

The rearrangement links TRBV28 to TRBJ1-2; no definite D call. Germline CDR1 and CDR2: MDHEN and SYDVKM. Trimming cost V 1 base and J 2 bases, with 14 bases left between them. This CDR3 has 16 residues. CDR3 residues: CASSLSGRIRNYGYTF. The CDR3 DNA is TGTGCCAGCAGTTTATCCGGCAGGATAAGAAACTATGGCTACACCTTC.

J is TRBJ2-7 and V is TRBV5-1; no firm D call. Germline-derived CDR1 and CDR2 are SGHRS and YFSETQ. The CDR3 is 14 amino acids. V shed 0 bases and J shed 1 base, with 8 bases lying between them. The chain's CDR3 is CASSLGAGSYEQYF. CDR3 bases: TGCGCCAGCAGCTTGGGGGCAGGATCCTACGAGCAGTACTTC.

V gene TRBV6-1 combines with J gene TRBJ2-7; TRBD1 matches 8 bases. The CDR3 length is 14 residues. CDR1 MNHNS and CDR2 SASEGT come from the germline V gene. Unmatched junction bases numbered 5, after V lost 5 bases and J lost 2 bases. The CDR3 DNA reads as TGTGCCAGCAGTAAAATCAGGGGGCCCTACGAGCAGTACTTC. It codes for CASSKIRGPYEQYF.

This sequence joins TRBV28 and TRBJ2-2; D may be TRBD2 (6 bases). From germline, CDR1 is MDHEN and CDR2 SYDVKM. The CDR3 extends over 14 amino acids. Trimming took 7 bases from V and 8 from J, leaving 17 bases between them. This CDR3 is CASNIVTRTGELFF. CDR3 nucleotide sequence: TGTGCCAGCAACATAGTGACTAGGACAGGGGAGCTGTTTTTT.

The chain is built from TRBV18 and TRBJ1-5, with 11 bases that match TRBD1. V lost 6 bases to trimming and J lost 2 bases; unmatched junction nucleotides: 6. CDR1 and CDR2 from the germline V gene are KGHSH and LQKENI. The CDR3 totals 16 residues. CDR3 DNA: TGTGCCAGCTCCCCGCAGGGACAGGGGGGCAATCAGCCCCAGCATTTT. Its translation: CASSPQGQGGNQPQHF.

The chain recombines TRBV6-5 with TRBJ2-5; TRBD2 aligns across 7 bases. Germline CDR1 and CDR2: MNHEY and SVGAGI. After removal of 4 bases from V and 3 bases from J, the junction contained 8 bases not matched to a gene. This CDR3 contains 15 residues. The CDR3: CASSLKRGLKETQYF. Written as DNA, the CDR3 is TGTGCCAGCAGTTTGAAGCGGGGTTTGAAAGAGACCCAGTACTTC.

The genes are TRBV5-4 and TRBJ2-7, with 7 bases fitting TRBD1. CDR1 SGHNT and CDR2 YYREEE come from the germline V gene (reference sequence). This CDR3 has 15 residues. The junction had 8 bases not matched to a gene; V was cut back by 3 bases and J by 2 bases. The CDR3 DNA follows: TGTGCCAGCAGCTCGGCCAGGGGGATCACCTACGAGCAGTACTTC. It yields the protein CASSSARGITYEQYF. The entire variable domain, with the rest obtained from reference TRBV5-4 and TRBJ2-7, is as follows: ETGVTQSPTHLIKTRGQQVTLRCSSQSGHNTVSWYQQALGQGPQFIFQYYREEENGRGNFPPRFSGLQFPNYSSELNVNALELDDSALYLCASSSARGITYEQYFGPGTRLTVT.

The rearrangement links TRBV27 to TRBJ2-3; D is unclear. The ends were cut back, 6 bases at V and 0 bases at J, with 16 bases in the middle. CDR1 MNHEY and CDR2 SMNVEV come from the germline V gene (reference sequence). The CDR3 totals 16 residues. CDR3 nucleotides: TGTGCCAGCAGGCCTTGGGGAACGCCGAGCACAGATACGCAGTATTTT. Translated, it gives CASRPWGTPSTDTQYF.

The chain combines TRBV10-2 with TRBJ2-1, with D perhaps matching TRBD1 (5 bases). Germline V gives CDR1 WSHSY, CDR2 SAAADI. V was clipped by 1 base and J by 2 bases, with 9 bases between them. This CDR3 contains 15 residues. The CDR3: CASSEFTGTYNEQFF. The DNA for the CDR3 is TGCGCCAGCAGTGAGTTCACAGGAACCTACAATGAGCAGTTCTTC.